Below, 13 T cell receptor beta chains from the same sample are listed, as sequenced in a study of identical twins. MiXCR, applied by TCRdb to the 5' RACE reads, yields one record per CDR3 protein. Of 200,000 to 250,000 distinct CDR3 sequences detected, roughly 7.1% appear once; the ten largest clones hold about 14%. In addition, the sample was reused for a study of T cells expressing NK-cell markers.

The sample taken for sequencing was CD8+ T cells sorted from blood. The receptors were sampled from a woman aged 18-30 years in good health.

The chain links TRBV2 to TRBJ1-2; 8 nucleotides agree with TRBD1. V was clipped by 4 bases and J by 6 bases; unmatched bases: 1. This CDR3 comprises 12 residues. The V gene's germline CDR1 is SNHLY and CDR2 FYNNEI. For the CDR3, the DNA is TGTGCCAGCAGTGCGGACAGGGATGGCTACACCTTC. It yields the protein CASSADRDGYTF.

The table lists this clonotype with a few counts. The chain joins TRBV3-1 to TRBJ2-2; TRBD2 might be the D (5 bases). This CDR3 is 15 amino acids long. V was shortened by 4 bases and J by 4 bases, with 13 bases between the two germline ends. The germline gives CDR1 LGHDT, CDR2 YNNKEL (reference sequence). The CDR3 sequence: CASSPPRGSTGELFF. CDR3 DNA sequence: TGTGCCAGCAGCCCTCCTCGGGGAAGCACCGGGGAGCTGTTTTTT.

Concerning this clonotype: Being one base from a much bigger clone, this may be a read error. V gene TRBV3-1 combines with J gene TRBJ2-1; 7 bases map to TRBD2. The CDR3 extends over 16 amino acids. V shed 4 bases, J shed 2 bases, and the junction held 8 bases outside the gene matches. The germline V gene encodes CDR1 LGHDT and CDR2 YNNKEL (reference sequence). Here the CDR3 DNA reads TGTGCCAGCAGCCCCAGAGGGCGGGAGCCCTACAATGAGCAGTTCTTC. Protein product: CASSPRGREPYNEQFF.

This clonotype came up a few times. The rearrangement joins TRBV5-1 to TRBJ2-7; D is unresolved. The V end lost 6 bases, the J end lost 6 bases, and 13 bases lay between the germline ends. The CDR3 extends over 12 amino acids. Germline lookup yields CDR1 SGHRS and CDR2 YFSETQ. The DNA for the CDR3 is TGCGCCAGCACCCTCCCGGGCGTCGAGCAGTACTTC. Its translation: CASTLPGVEQYF.

This clonotype was seen ten or more times. The genes are TRBV15 and TRBJ2-7; 7 bases fit TRBD1. Trimming removed 0 bases from V and 3 bases from J; junction bases left unmatched: 2. The CDR3 extends over 14 amino acids. Germline-derived CDR1 and CDR2 are LNHNV and YYDKDF (reference sequence). This chain's CDR3 is CATSRDGQDYEQYF. CDR3 coding DNA: TGTGCCACCAGCAGAGACGGACAGGACTACGAGCAGTACTTC.

V and J are TRBV9 and TRBJ2-2, with TRBD1 identical over 8 bases. The CDR3 is 15 residues long. Trimming cost V 3 bases and J 3 bases; bases outside gene matches: 4. Germline CDR1 SGDLS, CDR2 YYNGEE. The CDR3 DNA sequence: TGTGCCAGCAGCGGGAAGACAGGGGACACCGGGGAGCTGTTTTTT. Protein product: CASSGKTGDTGELFF.

The sample holds a few counts of this clonotype. The chain is built from TRBV13 and TRBJ2-2; the D call may be TRBD1 or TRBD2 (5 bases each). CDR1 is PRHDT, CDR2 FYEKMQ, per germline (reference sequence). The length of the CDR3 is 15 residues. V lost 4 bases and J lost 0, with 9 bases in between. CDR3 amino acids: CASSSGTANTGELFF. The CDR3 DNA reads TGTGCCAGCAGCTCCGGGACGGCGAACACCGGGGAGCTGTTTTTT.

V is TRBV3-1 and J is TRBJ2-7, with D perhaps TRBD2 (6 bases). This CDR3 has 15 amino acids. The germline V gene encodes CDR1 LGHDT and CDR2 YNNKEL (reference sequence). V was shortened by 0 bases and J by 2 bases, with 11 bases between the two germline ends. CDR3 region: CASSQDPGGTYEQYF. The CDR3, as DNA: TGTGCCAGCAGCCAAGATCCCGGGGGTACCTACGAGCAGTACTTC.

The gene calls are TRBV20-1 and TRBJ2-1; 11 bases align to TRBD2. The CDR3 sequence is 17 residues long. Trimming removed 6 bases from V and 0 bases from J; junction bases left unmatched: 10. Germline CDR1 reads DFQATT; CDR2 reads SNEGSKA (reference sequence). CDR3 nucleotide sequence: TGCAGTGCCAGCCCATTAACTAGCGGGAGCTCCTACAATGAGCAGTTCTTC. Encoded protein: CSASPLTSGSSYNEQFF.

In its sample, this clonotype was seen a few times. CDR3 sequence (DNA): TGTGCCAGCAGTCCCAACCCCGGACAGGGTGAAGCTTTCTTT. This sequence encodes CASSPNPGQGEAFF. The genes are TRBV12-3 or TRBV12-4 and TRBJ1-1; TRBD1 matches at 8 bases. This CDR3 has 14 amino acids. The V gene end was trimmed by 5 bases and the J gene end by 7 bases; junction bases not matched to a gene: 9.

This clonotype showed up many times. The chain combines TRBV11-2 with TRBJ2-5; D gene ambiguous. The CDR3 loop spans 13 amino acids. V lost 5 bases and J lost 1, with 8 bases in between. The germline V gene encodes CDR1 SGHAT and CDR2 FQNNGV. Here the CDR3 DNA reads TGTGCCAGCAGCCCTAACAGCCAAGAGACCCAGTACTTC. Protein: CASSPNSQETQYF.

The table lists this clonotype with many counts. The CDR3 bases are TGTGCCAGCAGTGGGGGACTAGTTACAGATACGCAGTATTTT. Translated, it gives CASSGGLVTDTQYF. V gene TRBV2 combines with J gene TRBJ2-3; 8 bases map to TRBD2. CDR3 length equals 14 residues. Germline V lookup: CDR1 SNHLY, CDR2 FYNNEI. V lost 4 bases to trimming and J lost 3 bases; unmatched junction nucleotides: 3.

This clonotype was counted between two and nine times. J is TRBJ2-5 and V is TRBV5-1; TRBD1 matches 9 bases. This CDR3 is built from 15 residues. Trimming took 4 bases from V and 2 from J; bases not matched to a gene: 6. Germline lookup yields CDR1 SGHRS and CDR2 YFSETQ. DNA for the CDR3: TGCGCCAGCAGCGAGGACAGGGGTTCTCAAGAGACCCAGTACTTC. It translates to CASSEDRGSQETQYF.